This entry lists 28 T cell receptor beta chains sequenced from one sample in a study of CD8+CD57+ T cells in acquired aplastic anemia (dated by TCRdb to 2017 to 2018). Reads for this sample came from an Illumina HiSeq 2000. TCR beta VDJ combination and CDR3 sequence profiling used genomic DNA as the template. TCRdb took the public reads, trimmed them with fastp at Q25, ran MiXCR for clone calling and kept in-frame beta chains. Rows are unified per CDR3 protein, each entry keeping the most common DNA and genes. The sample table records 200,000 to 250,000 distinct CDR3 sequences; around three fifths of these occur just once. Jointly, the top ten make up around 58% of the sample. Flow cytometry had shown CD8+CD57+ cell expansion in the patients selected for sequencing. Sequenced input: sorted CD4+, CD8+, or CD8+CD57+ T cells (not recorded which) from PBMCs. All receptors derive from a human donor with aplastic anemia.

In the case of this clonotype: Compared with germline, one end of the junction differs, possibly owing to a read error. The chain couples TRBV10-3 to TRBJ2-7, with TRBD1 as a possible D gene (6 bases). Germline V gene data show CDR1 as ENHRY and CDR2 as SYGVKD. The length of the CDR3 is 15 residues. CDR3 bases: TGTGCCACCAGTGACTACGACAGGACTCCCTACGAGCAGTACTTC. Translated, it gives CATSDYDRTPYEQYF.

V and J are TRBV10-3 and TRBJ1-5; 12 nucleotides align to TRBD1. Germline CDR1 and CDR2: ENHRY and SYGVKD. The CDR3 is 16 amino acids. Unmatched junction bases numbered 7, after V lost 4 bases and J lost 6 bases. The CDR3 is CAISGTGTGGGQPQHF. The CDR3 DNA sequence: TGTGCCATCAGTGGAACCGGGACAGGGGGCGGTCAGCCCCAGCATTTT.

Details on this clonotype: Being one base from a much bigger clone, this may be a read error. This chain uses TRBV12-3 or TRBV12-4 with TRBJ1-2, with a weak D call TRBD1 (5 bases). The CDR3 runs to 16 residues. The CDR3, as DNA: TGTGCCAGCAGTTTAGGGGCAGGGAGGGATTTCTATAGCTACACCTTC. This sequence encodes CASSLGAGRDFYSYTF.

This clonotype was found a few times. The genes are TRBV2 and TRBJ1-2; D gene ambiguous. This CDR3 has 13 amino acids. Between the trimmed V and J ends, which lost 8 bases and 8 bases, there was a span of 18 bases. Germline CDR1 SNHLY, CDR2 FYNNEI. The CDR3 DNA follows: TGTGCCAGCGAGAGCTCCATAGTAGGAGGCTACACCTTC. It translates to CASESSIVGGYTF.

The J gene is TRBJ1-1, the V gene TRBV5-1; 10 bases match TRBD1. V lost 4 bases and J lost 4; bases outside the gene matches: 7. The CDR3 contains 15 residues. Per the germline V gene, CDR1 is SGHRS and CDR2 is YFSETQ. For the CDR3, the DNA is TGCGCCAGCAGCAGCCGGGACAGGGGCGGCACTGAAGCTTTCTTT. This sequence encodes CASSSRDRGGTEAFF. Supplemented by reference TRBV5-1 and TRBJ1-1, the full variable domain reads KAGVTQTPRYLIKTRGQQVTLSCSPISGHRSVSWYQQTPGQGLQFLFEYFSETQRNKGNFPGRFSGRQFSNSRSEMNVSTLELGDSALYLCASSSRDRGGTEAFFGQGTRLTVV.

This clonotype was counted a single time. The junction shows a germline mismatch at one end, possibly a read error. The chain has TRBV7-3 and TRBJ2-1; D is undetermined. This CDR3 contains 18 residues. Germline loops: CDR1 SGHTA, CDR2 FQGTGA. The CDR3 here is CASSLPLLVGSSYNEQLF. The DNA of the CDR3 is TGTGCCAGCAGCTTGCCCCTCTTAGTGGGCTCCTCCTACAATGAGCAGCTCTTC.

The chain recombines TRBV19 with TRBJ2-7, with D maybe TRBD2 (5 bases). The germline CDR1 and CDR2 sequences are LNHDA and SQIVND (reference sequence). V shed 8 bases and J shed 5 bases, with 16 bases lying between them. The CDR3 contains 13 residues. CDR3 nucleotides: TGTGCCAGTCTGTCCAAAATGAGGGACGAGCAGTACTTC. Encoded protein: CASLSKMRDEQYF.

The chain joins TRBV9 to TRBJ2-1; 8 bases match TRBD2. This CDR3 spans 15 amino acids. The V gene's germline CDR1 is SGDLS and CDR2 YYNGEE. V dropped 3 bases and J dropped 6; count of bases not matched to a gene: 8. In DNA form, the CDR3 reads TGTGCCAGCAGCGCGGAGGCTGGGACTAGCAATGAGCAGTTCTTC. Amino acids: CASSAEAGTSNEQFF.

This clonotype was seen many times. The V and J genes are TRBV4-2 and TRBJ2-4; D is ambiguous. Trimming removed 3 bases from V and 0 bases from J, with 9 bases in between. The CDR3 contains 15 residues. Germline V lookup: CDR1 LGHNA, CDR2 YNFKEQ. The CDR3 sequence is CASSQEGLAKNIQYF. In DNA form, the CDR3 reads TGTGCCAGCAGCCAGGAAGGATTAGCCAAAAACATTCAGTACTTC.

The CDR3 sequence is CASNRGGILLDTQYF. DNA for the CDR3: TGTGCCAGCAACAGGGGCGGGATACTATTGGATACGCAGTATTTT. The gene calls are TRBV6-5 and TRBJ2-3, with a possible D match to TRBD1 (7 bases). Germline values: CDR1 MNHEY, CDR2 SVGAGI. This CDR3 is built from 15 residues. Trimming cost V 7 bases and J 6 bases, with 20 bases left between them.

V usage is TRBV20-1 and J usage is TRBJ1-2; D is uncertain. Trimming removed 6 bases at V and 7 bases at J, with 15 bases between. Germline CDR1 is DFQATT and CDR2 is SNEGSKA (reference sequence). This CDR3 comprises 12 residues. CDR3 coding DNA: TGCAGTGCGCCGTTAGAGGAGCGTGGCTACACCTTC. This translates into CSAPLEERGYTF.

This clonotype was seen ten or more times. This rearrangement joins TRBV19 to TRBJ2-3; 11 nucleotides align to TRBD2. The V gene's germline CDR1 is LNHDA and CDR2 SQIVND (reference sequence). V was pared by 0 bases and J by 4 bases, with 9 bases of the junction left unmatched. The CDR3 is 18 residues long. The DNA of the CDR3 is TGTGCCAGTAGTATAGACCCACCCATAGCGGGGGGGTCAGATACGCAGTATTTT. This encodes CASSIDPPIAGGSDTQYF.

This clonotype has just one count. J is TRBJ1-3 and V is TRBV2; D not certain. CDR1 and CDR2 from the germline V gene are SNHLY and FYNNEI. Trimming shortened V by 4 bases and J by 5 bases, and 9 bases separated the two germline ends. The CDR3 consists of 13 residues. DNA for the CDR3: TGTGCCAGCAGTGGAGGGTTGAGAAACACCATATATTTT. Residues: CASSGGLRNTIYF.

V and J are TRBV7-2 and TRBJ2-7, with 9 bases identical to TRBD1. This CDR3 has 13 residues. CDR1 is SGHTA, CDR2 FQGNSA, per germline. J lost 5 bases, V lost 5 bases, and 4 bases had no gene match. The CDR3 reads CASSTRTGDEQYF. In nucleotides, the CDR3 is TGTGCCAGCAGCACCCGGACAGGGGACGAGCAGTACTTC.

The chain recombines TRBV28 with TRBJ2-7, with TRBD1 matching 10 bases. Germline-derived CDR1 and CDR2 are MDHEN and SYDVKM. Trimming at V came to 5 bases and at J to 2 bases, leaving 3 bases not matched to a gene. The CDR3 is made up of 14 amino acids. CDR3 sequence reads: CASSDRGLPYEQYV. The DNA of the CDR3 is TGTGCCAGCAGTGACAGGGGGCTTCCCTACGAGCAGTACGTC.

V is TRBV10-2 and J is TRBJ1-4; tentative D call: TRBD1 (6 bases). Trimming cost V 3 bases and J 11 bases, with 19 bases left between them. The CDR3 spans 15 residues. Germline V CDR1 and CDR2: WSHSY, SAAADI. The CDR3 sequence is CASSDKGGTLEKLFF. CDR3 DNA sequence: TGCGCCAGCAGTGATAAGGGGGGAACCTTGGAGAAACTGTTTTTT.

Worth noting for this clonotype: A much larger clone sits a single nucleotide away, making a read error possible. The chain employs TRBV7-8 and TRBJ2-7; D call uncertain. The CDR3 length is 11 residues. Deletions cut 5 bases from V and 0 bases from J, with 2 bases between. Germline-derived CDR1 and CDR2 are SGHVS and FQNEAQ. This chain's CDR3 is CASSHSYEQYF. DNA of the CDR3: TGTGCCAGCAGCCACTCCTACGAGCAGTACTTC. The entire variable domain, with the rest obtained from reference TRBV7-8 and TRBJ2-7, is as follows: GAGVSQSPRYKVAKRGQDVALRCDPISGHVSLFWYQQALGQGPEFLTYFQNEAQLDKSGLPSDRFFAERPEGSVSTLKIQRTQQEDSAVYLCASSHSYEQYFGPGTRLTVT.

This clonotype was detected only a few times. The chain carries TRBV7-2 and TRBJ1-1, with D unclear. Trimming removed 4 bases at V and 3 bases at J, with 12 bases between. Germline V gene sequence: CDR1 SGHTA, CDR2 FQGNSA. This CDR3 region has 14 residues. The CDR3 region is CASSSRLGDTEAFF. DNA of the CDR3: TGTGCCAGCAGCTCTCGACTGGGAGACACTGAAGCTTTCTTT.

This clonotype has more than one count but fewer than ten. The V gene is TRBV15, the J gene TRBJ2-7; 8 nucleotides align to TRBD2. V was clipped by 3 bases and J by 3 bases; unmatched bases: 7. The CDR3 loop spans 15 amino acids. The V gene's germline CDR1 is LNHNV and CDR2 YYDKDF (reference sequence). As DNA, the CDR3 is TGTGCCACCAGCAGGGACTCCGGGAGGGACTACGAGCAGTACTTC. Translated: CATSRDSGRDYEQYF.

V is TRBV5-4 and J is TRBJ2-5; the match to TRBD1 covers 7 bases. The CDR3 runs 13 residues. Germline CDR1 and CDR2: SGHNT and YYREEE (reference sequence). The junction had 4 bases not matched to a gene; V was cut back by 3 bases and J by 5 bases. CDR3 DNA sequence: TGTGCCAGCAGCTGGACAGGCCGGGAGACCCAGTACTTC. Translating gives CASSWTGRETQYF.

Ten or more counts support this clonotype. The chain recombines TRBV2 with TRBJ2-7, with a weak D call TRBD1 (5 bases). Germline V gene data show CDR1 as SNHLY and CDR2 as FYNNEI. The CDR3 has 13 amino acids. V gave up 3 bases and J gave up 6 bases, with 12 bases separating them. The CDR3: CASSEGPRGEQYF. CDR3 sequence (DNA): TGTGCCAGCAGTGAGGGGCCAAGGGGCGAGCAGTACTTC.

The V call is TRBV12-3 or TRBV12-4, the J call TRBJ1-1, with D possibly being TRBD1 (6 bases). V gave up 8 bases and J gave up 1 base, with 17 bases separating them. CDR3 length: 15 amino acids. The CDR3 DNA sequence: TGTGCCAGCGGTAAGACAGGAACGGGGAACACTGAAGCTTTCTTT. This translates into CASGKTGTGNTEAFF.

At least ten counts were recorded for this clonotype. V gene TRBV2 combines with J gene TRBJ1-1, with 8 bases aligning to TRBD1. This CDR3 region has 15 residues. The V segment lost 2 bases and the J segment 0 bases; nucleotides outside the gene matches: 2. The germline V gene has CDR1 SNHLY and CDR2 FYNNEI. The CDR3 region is CASSEPQGVNTEAFF. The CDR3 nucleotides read TGTGCCAGCAGTGAACCACAGGGGGTGAACACTGAAGCTTTCTTT.

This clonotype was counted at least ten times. The CDR3 DNA is TGTGCCAGCAGTATAGAACAGGGGGGGTCCTACGAGCAGTACTTC. As protein: CASSIEQGGSYEQYF. This chain joins TRBV27 and TRBJ2-7; tentatively, D is TRBD1 (8 bases). Trimming took 5 bases from V and 1 from J, leaving 15 bases between them. Germline CDR1 MNHEY, CDR2 SMNVEV (reference sequence). The CDR3 covers 15 residues.

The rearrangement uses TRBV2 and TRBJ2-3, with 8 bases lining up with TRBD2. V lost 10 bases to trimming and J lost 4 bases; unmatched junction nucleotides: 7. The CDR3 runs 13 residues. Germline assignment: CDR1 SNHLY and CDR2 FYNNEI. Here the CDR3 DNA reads TGTGCCACAGCGGGGGTCTCAGCAGATACGCAGTATTTT. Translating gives CATAGVSADTQYF.

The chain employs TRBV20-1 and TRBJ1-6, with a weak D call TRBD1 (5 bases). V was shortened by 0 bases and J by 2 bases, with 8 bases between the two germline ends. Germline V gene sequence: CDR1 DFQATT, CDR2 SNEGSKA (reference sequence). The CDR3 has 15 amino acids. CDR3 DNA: TGCAGTGCTAGAGATAAGGGGCCCTATAATTCACCCCTCCACTTT. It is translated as CSARDKGPYNSPLHF.

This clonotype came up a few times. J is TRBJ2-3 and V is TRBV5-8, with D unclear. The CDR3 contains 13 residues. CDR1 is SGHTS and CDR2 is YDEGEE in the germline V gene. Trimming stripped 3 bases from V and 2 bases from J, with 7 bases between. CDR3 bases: TGTGCCAGCAGCTCGTATCCCACAGATACGCAGTATTTT. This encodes CASSSYPTDTQYF.

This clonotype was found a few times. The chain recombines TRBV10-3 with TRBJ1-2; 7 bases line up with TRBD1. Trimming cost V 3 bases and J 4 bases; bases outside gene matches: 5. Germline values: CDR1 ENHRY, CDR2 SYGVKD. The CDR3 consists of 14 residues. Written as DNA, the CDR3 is TGTGCCATCAGTGACACCCGGGACAGCTATGGCTACACCTTC. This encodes CAISDTRDSYGYTF.